This TCR beta chain was recorded in a study of Ad26.COV2.S vaccination and SARS-CoV-2 variants. Treatment indicated: some 19 received Ad26.COV2.S at low or high dose, single or two shots; several received placebo; per-sample allocation not given. Samples were taken on day 63 after the first vaccine or placebo injection. Germline V lookup: CDR1 SEHNR, CDR2 FQNEAQ (reference sequence). Trimming took 1 base from V and 1 from J, leaving 8 bases between them. CDR3 size: 14 residues. Findings and limits, study-wide: A substantial breadth of spike-specific CD8+ and CD4+ T cell responses after vaccination has been reported. Vaccine and placebo recipients had similar non-spike TCR breadth.

The assay was immunoSEQ multiplex PCR, and TCRdb's table has in-frame clones only and misses some. The table has about 680,000 clones, roughly nine tenths seen once. For this clone: What it binds is not known.

This TCR derives from a person aged 18-65 years who received the Ad26.COV2.S COVID-19 vaccine or a placebo. The chain carries TRBV7-9 and TRBJ2-7; TRBD1 is a possible D gene (6 bases). Sample: peripheral blood, taken in a trial of Ad26.COV2.S vaccine versus placebo. The CDR3 is CASSLEGQSYEQYF. CDR3 coding DNA: TGTGCCAGCAGCTTAGAAGGACAGTCCTACGAGCAGTACTTC.